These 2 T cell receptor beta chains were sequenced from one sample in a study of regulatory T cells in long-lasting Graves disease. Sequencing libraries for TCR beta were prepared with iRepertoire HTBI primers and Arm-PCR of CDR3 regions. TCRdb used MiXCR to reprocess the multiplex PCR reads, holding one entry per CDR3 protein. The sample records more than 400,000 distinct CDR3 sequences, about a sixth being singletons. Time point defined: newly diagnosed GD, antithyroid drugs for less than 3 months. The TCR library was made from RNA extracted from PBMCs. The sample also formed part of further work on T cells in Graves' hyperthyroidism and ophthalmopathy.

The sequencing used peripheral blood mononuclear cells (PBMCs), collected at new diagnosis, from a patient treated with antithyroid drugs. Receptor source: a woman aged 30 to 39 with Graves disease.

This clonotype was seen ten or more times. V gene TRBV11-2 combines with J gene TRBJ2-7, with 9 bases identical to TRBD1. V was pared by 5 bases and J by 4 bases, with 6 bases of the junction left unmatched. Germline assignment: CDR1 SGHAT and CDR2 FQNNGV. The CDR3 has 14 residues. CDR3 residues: CASSIPGQGYEQYF. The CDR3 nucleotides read TGTGCCAGCAGCATTCCGGGACAGGGTTACGAGCAGTACTTC.

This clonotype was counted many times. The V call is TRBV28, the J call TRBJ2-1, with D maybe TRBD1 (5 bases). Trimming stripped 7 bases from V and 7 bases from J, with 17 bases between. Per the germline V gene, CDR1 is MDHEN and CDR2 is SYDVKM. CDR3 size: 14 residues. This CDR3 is CASMGLPARNEQFF. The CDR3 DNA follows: TGTGCCAGCATGGGGCTCCCGGCGCGGAATGAGCAGTTCTTC. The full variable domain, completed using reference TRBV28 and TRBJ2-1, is DVKVTQSSRYLVKRTGEKVFLECVQDMDHENMFWYRQDPGLGLRLIYFSYDVKMKEKGDIPEGYSVSREKKERFSLILESASTNQTSMYLCASMGLPARNEQFFGPGTRLTVL.